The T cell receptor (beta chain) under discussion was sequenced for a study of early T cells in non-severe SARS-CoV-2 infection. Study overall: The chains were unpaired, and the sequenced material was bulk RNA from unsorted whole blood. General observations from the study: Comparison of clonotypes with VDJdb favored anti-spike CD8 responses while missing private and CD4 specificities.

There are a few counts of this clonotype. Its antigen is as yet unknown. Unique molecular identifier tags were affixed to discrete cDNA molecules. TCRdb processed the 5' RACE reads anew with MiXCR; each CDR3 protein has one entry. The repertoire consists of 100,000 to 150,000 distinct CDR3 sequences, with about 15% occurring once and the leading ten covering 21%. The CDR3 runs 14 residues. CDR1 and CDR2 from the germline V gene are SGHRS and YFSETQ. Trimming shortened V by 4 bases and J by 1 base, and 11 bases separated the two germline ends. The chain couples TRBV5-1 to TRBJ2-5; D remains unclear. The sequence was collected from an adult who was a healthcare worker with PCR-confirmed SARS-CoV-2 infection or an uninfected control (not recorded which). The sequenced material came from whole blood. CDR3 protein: CASSLSGPQETQYF. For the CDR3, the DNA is TGCGCCAGCAGCCTGTCCGGACCCCAAGAGACCCAGTACTTC. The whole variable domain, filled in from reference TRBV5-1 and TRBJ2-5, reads KAGVTQTPRYLIKTRGQQVTLSCSPISGHRSVSWYQQTPGQGLQFLFEYFSETQRNKGNFPGRFSGRQFSNSRSEMNVSTLELGDSALYLCASSLSGPQETQYFGPGTRLLVL.